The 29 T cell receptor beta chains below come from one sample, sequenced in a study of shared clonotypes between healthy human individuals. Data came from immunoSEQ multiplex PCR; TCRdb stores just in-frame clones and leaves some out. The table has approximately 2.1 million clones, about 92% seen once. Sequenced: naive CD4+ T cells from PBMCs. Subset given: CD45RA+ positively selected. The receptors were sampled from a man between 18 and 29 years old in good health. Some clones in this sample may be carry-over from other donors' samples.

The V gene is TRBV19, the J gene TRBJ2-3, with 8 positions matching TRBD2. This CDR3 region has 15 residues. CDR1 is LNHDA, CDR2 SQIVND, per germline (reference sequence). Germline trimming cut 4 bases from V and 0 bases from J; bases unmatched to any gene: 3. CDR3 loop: CASSTLAASTDTQYF. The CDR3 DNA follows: TGTGCCAGTAGTACACTAGCGGCTAGCACAGATACGCAGTATTTT.

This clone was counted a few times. CDR3 sequence reads: CASSLFYEQYF. DNA of the CDR3: TGTGCCAGCAGCTTGTTCTACGAGCAGTACTTC. This rearrangement joins TRBV5-8 to TRBJ2-7; D gene unclear. Germline values: CDR1 SGHTS, CDR2 YDEGEE. The V end was cut by 1 base, the J end by 3 bases, with 2 bases between. The CDR3 runs 11 residues.

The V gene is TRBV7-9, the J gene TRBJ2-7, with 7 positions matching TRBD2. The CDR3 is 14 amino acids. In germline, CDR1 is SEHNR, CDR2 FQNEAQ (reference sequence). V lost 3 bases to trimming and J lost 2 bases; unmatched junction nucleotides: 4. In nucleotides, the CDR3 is TGTGCCAGCAGCTTTGCTAGCGGTCCCTACGAGCAGTACTTC. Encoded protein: CASSFASGPYEQYF.

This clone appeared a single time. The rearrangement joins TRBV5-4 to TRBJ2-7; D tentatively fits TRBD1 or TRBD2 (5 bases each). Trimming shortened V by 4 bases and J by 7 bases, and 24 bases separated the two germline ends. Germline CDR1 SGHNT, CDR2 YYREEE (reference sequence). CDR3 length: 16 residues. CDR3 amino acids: CASSPGAAAQVREQYF. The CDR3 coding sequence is TGTGCCAGCAGCCCCGGGGCAGCGGCCCAGGTTAGGGAGCAGTACTTC.

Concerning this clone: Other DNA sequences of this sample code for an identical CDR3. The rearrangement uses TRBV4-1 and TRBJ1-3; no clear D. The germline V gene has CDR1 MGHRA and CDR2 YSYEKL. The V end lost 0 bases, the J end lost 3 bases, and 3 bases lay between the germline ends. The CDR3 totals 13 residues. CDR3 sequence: CASSQDSGNTIYF. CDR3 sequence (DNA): TGCGCCAGCAGCCAAGACAGTGGAAACACCATATATTTT.

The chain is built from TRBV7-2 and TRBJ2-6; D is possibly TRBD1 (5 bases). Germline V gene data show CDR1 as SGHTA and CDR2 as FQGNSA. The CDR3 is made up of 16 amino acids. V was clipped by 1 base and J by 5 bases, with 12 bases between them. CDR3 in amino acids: CASSLDTGRRANVLTF. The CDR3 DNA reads TGTGCCAGCAGCTTAGATACAGGACGCAGGGCCAACGTCCTGACTTTC.

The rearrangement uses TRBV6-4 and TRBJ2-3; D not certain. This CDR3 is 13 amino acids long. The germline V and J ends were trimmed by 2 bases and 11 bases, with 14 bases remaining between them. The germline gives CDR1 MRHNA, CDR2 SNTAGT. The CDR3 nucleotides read TGTGCCAGCAGTGACGACTCCCGGACGCGGCAGTATTTT. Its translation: CASSDDSRTRQYF.

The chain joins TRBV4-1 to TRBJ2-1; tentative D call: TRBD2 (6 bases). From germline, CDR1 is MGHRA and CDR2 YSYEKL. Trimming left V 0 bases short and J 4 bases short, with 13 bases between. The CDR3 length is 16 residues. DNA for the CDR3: TGCGCCAGCAGCCAAGAACGGGGGAGTCTTTACAATGAGCAGTTCTTC. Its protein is CASSQERGSLYNEQFF.

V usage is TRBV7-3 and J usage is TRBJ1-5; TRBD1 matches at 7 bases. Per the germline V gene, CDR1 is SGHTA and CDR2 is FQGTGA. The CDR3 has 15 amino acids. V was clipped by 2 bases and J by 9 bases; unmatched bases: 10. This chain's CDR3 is CASSLLGQGVRPQHF. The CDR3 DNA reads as TGTGCCAGCAGCTTACTCGGGCAGGGGGTTCGGCCCCAGCATTTT.

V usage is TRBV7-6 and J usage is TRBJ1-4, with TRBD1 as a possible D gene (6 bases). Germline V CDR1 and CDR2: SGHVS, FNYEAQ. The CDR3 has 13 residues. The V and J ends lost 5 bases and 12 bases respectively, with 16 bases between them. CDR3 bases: TGTGCCAGCAGCCCTGGCCGACAGGAGGAACTGTTTTTT. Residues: CASSPGRQEELFF.

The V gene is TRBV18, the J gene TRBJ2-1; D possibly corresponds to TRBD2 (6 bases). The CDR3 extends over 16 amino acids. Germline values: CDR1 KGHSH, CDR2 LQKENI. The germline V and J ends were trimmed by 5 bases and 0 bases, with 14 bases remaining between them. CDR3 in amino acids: CASSDQLADSYNEQFF. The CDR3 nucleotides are TGTGCCAGCTCAGACCAACTAGCAGACTCCTACAATGAGCAGTTCTTC.

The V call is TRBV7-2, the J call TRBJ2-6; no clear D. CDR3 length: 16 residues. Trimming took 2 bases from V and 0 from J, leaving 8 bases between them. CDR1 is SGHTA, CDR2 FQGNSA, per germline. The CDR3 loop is CASSLRYLSGANVLTF. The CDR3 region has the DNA TGTGCCAGCAGCTTACGATACCTCTCTGGGGCCAACGTCCTGACTTTC.

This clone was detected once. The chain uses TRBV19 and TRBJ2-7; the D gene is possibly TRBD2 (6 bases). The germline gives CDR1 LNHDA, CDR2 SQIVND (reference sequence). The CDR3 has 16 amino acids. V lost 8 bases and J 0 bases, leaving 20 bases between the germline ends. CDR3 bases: TGTGCCAGTTCCGAGGAGGGACGGCGAAGCTCCTACGAGCAGTACTTC. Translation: CASSEEGRRSSYEQYF.

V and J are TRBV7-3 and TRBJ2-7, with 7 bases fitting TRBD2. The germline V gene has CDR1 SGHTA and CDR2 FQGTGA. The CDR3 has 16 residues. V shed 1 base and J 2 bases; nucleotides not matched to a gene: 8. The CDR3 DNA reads TGTGCCAGCAGCTTAAAGGGAGGCGGGAGTGCCTACGAGCAGTACTTC. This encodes CASSLKGGGSAYEQYF.

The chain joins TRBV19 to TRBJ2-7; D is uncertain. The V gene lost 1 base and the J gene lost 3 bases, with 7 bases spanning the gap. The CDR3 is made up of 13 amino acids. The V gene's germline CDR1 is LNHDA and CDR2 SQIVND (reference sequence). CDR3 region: CASSIVFVYEQYF. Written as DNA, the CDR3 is TGTGCCAGTAGTATAGTATTTGTCTACGAGCAGTACTTC.

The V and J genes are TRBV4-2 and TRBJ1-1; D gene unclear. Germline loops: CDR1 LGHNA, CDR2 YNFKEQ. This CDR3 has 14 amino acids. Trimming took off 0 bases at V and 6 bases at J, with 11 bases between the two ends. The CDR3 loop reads CASSQDARSPEAFF. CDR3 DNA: TGTGCCAGCAGCCAAGATGCCAGGAGCCCTGAAGCTTTCTTT.

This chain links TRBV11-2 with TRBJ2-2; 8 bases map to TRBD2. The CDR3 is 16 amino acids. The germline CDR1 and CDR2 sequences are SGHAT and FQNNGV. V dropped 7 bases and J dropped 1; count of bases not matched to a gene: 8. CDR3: CASTRGGAGNTGELFF. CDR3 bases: TGTGCCAGCACCCGGGGGGGCGCAGGGAACACCGGGGAGCTGTTTTTT.

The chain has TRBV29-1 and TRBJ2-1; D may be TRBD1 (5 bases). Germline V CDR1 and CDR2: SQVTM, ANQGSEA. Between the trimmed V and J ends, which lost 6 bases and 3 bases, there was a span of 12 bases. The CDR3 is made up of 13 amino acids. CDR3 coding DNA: TGCAGCGTGGGGCGCTCCGACTACAATGAGCAGTTCTTC. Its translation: CSVGRSDYNEQFF.

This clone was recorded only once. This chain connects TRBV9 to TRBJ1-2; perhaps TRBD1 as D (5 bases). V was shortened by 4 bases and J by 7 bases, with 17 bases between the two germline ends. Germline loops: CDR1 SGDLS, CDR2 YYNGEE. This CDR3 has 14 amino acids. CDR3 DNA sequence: TGTGCCAGCAGCCCCGCTGGGGGAGGTTCTGGCTACACCTTC. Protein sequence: CASSPAGGGSGYTF.

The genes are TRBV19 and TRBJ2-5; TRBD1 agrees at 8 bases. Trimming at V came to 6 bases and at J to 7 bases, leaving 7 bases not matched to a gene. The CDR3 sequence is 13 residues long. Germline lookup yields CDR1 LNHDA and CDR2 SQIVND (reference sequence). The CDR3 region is CASRDGQGGTQYF. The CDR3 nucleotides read TGTGCCAGTAGAGACGGACAGGGAGGGACCCAGTACTTC.

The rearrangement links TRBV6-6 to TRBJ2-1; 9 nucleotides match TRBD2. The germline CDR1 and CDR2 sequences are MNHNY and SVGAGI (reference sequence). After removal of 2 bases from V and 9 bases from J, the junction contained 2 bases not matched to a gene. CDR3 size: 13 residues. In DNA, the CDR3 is TGTGCCAGCAGTTACGGTAGCGGGAGTGAGCAGTTCTTC. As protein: CASSYGSGSEQFF.

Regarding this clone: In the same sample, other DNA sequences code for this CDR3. The CDR3 nucleotides are TGTGCCAGCAGTGAATCCGGGACAGGGGTCTACGAGCAGTACTTC. It yields the protein CASSESGTGVYEQYF. The chain is built from TRBV6-1 and TRBJ2-7, with TRBD1 identical over 10 bases. The germline V gene has CDR1 MNHNS and CDR2 SASEGT. V was clipped by 2 bases and J by 3 bases; unmatched bases: 4. This CDR3 contains 15 residues.

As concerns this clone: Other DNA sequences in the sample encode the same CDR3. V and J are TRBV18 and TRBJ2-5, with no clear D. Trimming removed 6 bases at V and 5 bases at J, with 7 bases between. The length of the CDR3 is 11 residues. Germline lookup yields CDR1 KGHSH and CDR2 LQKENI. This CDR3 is CASSPEETQYF. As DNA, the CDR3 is TGTGCCAGCTCCCCGGAGGAGACCCAGTACTTC. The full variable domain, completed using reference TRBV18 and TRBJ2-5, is NAGVMQNPRHLVRRRGQEARLRCSPMKGHSHVYWYRQLPEEGLKFMVYLQKENIIDESGMPKERFSAEFPKEGPSILRIQQVVRGDSAAYFCASSPEETQYFGPGTRLLVL.

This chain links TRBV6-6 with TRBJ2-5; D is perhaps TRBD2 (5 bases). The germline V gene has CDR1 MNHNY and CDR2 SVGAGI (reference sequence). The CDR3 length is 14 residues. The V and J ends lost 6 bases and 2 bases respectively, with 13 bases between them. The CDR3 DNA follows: TGTGCCAGCAGACCTCGACGGGGACAAGAGACCCAGTACTTC. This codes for CASRPRRGQETQYF.

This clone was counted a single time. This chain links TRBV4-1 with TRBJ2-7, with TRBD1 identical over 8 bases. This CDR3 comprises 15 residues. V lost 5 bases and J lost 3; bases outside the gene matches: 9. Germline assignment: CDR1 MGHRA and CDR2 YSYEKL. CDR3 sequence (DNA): TGCGCCAGCAGCTACAGGGGGGACGTCAGCTACGAGCAGTACTTC. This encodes CASSYRGDVSYEQYF.

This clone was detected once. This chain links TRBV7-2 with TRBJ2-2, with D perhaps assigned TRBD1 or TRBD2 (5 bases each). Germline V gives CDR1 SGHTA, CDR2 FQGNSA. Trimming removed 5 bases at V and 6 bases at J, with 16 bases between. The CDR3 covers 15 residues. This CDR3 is CASSRFVEGPGELFF. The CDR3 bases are TGTGCCAGCAGCCGCTTTGTTGAGGGGCCCGGGGAGCTGTTTTTT.

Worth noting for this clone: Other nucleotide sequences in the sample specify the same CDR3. The CDR3 sequence: CASSLEAGTGELFF. The CDR3 DNA reads TGTGCCAGCAGCTTAGAGGCGGGCACCGGGGAGCTGTTTTTT. The genes are TRBV7-2 and TRBJ2-2, with D possibly matching TRBD2 (5 bases). V shed 1 base and J shed 4 bases, with 7 bases lying between them. Germline V gene sequence: CDR1 SGHTA, CDR2 FQGNSA. The CDR3 covers 14 residues.

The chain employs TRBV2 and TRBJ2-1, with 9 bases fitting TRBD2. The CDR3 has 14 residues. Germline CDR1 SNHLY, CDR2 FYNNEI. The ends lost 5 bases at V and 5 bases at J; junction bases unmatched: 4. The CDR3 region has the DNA TGTGCCAGCAGTTCTTCTAGCGGGGACAATGAGCAGTTCTTC. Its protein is CASSSSSGDNEQFF.

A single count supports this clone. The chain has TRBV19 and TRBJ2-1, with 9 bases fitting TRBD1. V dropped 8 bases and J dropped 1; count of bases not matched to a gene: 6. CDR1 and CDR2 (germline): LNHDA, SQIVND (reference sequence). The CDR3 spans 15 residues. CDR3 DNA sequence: TGTGCCAGTGGTTGGGGACAGGGTTCCTACAATGAGCAGTTCTTC. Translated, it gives CASGWGQGSYNEQFF. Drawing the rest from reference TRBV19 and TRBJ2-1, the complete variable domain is DGGITQSPKYLFRKEGQNVTLSCEQNLNHDAMYWYRQDPGQGLRLIYYSQIVNDFQKGDIAEGYSVSREKKESFPLTVTSAQKNPTAFYLCASGWGQGSYNEQFFGPGTRLTVL.